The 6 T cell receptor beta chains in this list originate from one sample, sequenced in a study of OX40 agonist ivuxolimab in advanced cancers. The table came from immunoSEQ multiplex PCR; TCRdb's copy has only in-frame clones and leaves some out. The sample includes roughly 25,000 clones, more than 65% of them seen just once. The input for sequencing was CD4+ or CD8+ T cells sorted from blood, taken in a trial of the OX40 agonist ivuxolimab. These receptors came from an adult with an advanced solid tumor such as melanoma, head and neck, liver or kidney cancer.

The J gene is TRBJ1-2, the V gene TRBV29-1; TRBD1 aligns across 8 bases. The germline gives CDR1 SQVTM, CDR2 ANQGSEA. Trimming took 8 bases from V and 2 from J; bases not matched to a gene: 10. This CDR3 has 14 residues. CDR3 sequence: CSCDGTGVNYGYTF. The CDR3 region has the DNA TGCAGCTGCGACGGGACAGGCGTCAACTATGGCTACACCTTC.

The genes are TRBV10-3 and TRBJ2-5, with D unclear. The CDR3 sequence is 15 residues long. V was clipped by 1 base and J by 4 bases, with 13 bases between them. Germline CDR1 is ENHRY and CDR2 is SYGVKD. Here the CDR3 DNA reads TGTGCCATCAGTGAGTACACAGAGGACGGAGAGACCCAGTACTTC. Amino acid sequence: CAISEYTEDGETQYF.

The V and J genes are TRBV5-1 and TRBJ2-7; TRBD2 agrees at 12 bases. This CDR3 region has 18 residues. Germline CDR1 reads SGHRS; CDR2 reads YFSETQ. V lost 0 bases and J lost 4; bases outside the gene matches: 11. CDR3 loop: CASSLAPTSGGLKYEQYF. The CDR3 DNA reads TGCGCCAGCAGCTTGGCTCCGACTAGCGGGGGACTTAAGTACGAGCAGTACTTC.

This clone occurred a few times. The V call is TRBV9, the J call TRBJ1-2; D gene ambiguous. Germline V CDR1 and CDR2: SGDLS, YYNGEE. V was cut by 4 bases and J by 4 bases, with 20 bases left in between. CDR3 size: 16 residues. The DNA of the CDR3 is TGTGCCAGCAGCCCCGAGGACCGCTCGCTCCCCTATGGCTACACCTTC. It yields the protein CASSPEDRSLPYGYTF. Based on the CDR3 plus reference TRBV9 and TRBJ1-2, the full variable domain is DSGVTQTPKHLITATGQRVTLRCSPRSGDLSVYWYQQSLDQGLQFLIQYYNGEERAKGNILERFSAQQFPDLHSELNLSSLELGDSALYFCASSPEDRSLPYGYTFGSGTRLTVV.

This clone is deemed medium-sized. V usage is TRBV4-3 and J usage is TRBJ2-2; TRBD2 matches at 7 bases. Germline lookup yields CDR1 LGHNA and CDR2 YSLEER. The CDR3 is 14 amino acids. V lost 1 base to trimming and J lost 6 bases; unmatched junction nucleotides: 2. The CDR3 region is CASSQGGGAGELFF. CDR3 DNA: TGCGCCAGCAGCCAAGGGGGAGGGGCCGGGGAGCTGTTTTTT.

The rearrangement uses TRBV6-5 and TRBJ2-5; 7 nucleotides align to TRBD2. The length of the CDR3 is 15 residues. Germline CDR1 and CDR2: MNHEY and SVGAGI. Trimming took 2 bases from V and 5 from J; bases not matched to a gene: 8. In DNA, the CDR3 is TGTGCCAGCAGTTACGGCGCTGGGGGGGGTGAGACCCAGTACTTC. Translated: CASSYGAGGGETQYF.